This TCR beta chain is from a study of T cells after posttransplantation cyclophosphamide. Study-wide points: Later post-transplant blood repertoires were often dominated by donor CD8+ memory clones. Recipient CMV seropositivity and CMV reactivation strongly tracked TRB clonality. Tissue-infiltrating T cells from skin or gut overlapped little with blood T cells.

This clone was recorded once. Its antigen is currently unknown. Busulfan-fludarabine conditioning, marrow transplant, and cyclophosphamide on days +3 and +4 were administered. This CDR3 has 13 amino acids. Trimming took off 7 bases at V and 3 bases at J, with 9 bases between the two ends. Germline assignment: CDR1 SNHLY and CDR2 FYNNEI. Sequencing was performed with immunoSEQ multiplex PCR; in TCRdb, only in-frame clones are kept and a portion is missing. The sample contains approximately 17,000 clones, almost 95% of which appear only once. This TCR derives from a male patient aged 60-69 years who received an allogeneic stem cell transplant from a related donor and was CMV-positive. T cells may partly derive from the graft donor. The sample here was CD4+ T cells sorted from blood, taken after allogeneic stem cell transplant with posttransplant cyclophosphamide. The rearrangement uses TRBV2 and TRBJ1-4; D not certain. The CDR3 coding sequence is TGTGCCAGCATAAGGCAGGCTAATGAAAAACTGTTTTTT. Translating gives CASIRQANEKLFF.